A selection of T cell receptor beta chains follows, all from one sample in a study of T cells in Graves' hyperthyroidism and ophthalmopathy. MiXCR, run by TCRdb on the multiplex PCR reads, gives a single entry per CDR3 protein. The data show roughly 700,000 distinct CDR3 sequences, around 15% seen once. Sample: blood. Receptor source: a woman under 30 with Graves' hyperthyroidism. Each CDR3 is given with its conserved first and last residue. A D gene is named only where the DNA matches it firmly. Some rows have no size entry. The others give once, few or many, or a class for an expanded clone.

clone_size	v_call	d_call	j_call	cdr3_nt	cdr3_aa
many	TRBV12-3/TRBV12-4	.	TRBJ2-7	TGTGCCAGCAGTTTCGGTTTAGGACTAACCTACGAGCAGTACTTC	CASSFGLGLTYEQYF
.	TRBV2	.	TRBJ1-1	TGTGCCTCCCAGAGGCGAGAAGCTTTCTTT	CASQRREAFF
.	TRBV20-1	.	TRBJ2-7	TGCAGTGCTAGAGAAACCCCCTACGAGCAGTACTTC	CSARETPYEQYF
.	TRBV4-2	.	TRBJ2-2	TGTGCCAGCAGCCAAGGACGCGGGAACACCGGGGAGCTGTTTTTT	CASSQGRGNTGELFF
few	TRBV29-1	TRBD1	TRBJ1-1	TGCAGCGTTGGGTTCTCGGGACAGGGGGAGTCAAACACTGAAGCTTTCTTT	CSVGFSGQGESNTEAFF
few	TRBV28	.	TRBJ2-7	TGTGCCAGCAGTTTGGGGACCATAAACTACGAGCAGTACTTC	CASSLGTINYEQYF
many	TRBV7-3	TRBD2	TRBJ2-1	TGTGCCAGCAGCCCTAGCGGGAGGGCGAATGAGCAGTTCTTC	CASSPSGRANEQFF
few	TRBV7-6	.	TRBJ1-1	TGTGCCAGCAGCTTAGTCGGCGGGGACTTCCCTGAAGCTTTCTTT	CASSLVGGDFPEAFF
many	TRBV12-3/TRBV12-4	.	TRBJ1-1	TGTGCCAGCAGTTTGACCTTAAACACTGAAGCTTTCTTT	CASSLTLNTEAFF
.	TRBV14	TRBD1	TRBJ2-3	TGTGCCAGCAGCCCCGTACTGGGACAGATGTTTCCAGATACGCAGTATTTT	CASSPVLGQMFPDTQYF
many	TRBV11-2	.	TRBJ2-7	TGTGCCAGCAGCTCGACGGCCGAGCAGTACTTC	CASSSTAEQYF
few	TRBV6-5	.	TRBJ1-1	TGTGCCAGCAGTTACTCGATCTTGGGAAGAGTGAACACTGAAGCTTTCTTT	CASSYSILGRVNTEAFF
many	TRBV7-2	TRBD2	TRBJ2-1	TGTGCCAGCAGCGCGACTAGCGGGAGGGGCGGGGAGCAGTTCTTC	CASSATSGRGGEQFF
.	TRBV5-4	.	TRBJ1-3	TGTGCCAGCAGCTTGGACCACTCTGGAAACACCATATATTTT	CASSLDHSGNTIYF
.	TRBV7-6	TRBD1	TRBJ2-7	TGTGCCAGCAGCCCGTCCGGGACAGGTTCCTACGAGCAGTACTTC	CASSPSGTGSYEQYF
many	TRBV20-1	.	TRBJ1-4	TGCAGTGCTAGGGACTTCCGAGGGAATGAAAAACTGTTTTTT	CSARDFRGNEKLFF
.	TRBV28	.	TRBJ2-7	TGTGCCAGCAGTTTATACGGCCCAGCCAGCTCCTACGAGCAGTACTTC	CASSLYGPASSYEQYF
many	TRBV11-2	.	TRBJ1-1	TGTGCCAGCAGTCTGGAACCGACAGTTGAAGCTTTCTTT	CASSLEPTVEAFF
.	TRBV28	.	TRBJ2-1	TGTGCCAGCAGTTTAAACCCCTCGAGCTCCTACAATGAGCAGTTCTTC	CASSLNPSSSYNEQFF
few	TRBV4-2	.	TRBJ1-1	TGTGCCAGCAGCCAACAGGGGCAAACTGAAGCTTTCTTT	CASSQQGQTEAFF
.	TRBV28	TRBD2	TRBJ2-2	TGTGCCAGCAGTTTTGGACTAGCGGCCAACACCGGGGAGCTGTTTTTT	CASSFGLAANTGELFF
many	TRBV24-1	TRBD1	TRBJ2-1	TGTGCCACCAGTGATCGGGACAGCTTTACCTACAATGAGCAGTTCTTC	CATSDRDSFTYNEQFF
many	TRBV28	TRBD2	TRBJ2-3	TGTGCCAGCAGTTTCCCAACTAGCGGGAAGGCAGATACGCAGTATTTT	CASSFPTSGKADTQYF
.	TRBV10-2	TRBD1	TRBJ1-2	TGCGCCAGCACAGGGGGGCAGGGCTATGGCTACACCTTC	CASTGGQGYGYTF
few	TRBV20-1	.	TRBJ2-3	TGCAGTGCTAGAGACGCGGGGGCCCTCACAGATACGCAGTATTTT	CSARDAGALTDTQYF
.	TRBV15	TRBD2	TRBJ2-3	TGTGCCACCAGCAGAGAACGGGGACTAGCGGGGGTCACAGATACGCAGTATTTT	CATSRERGLAGVTDTQYF
few	TRBV27	.	TRBJ2-7	TGTGCCAGCAGCCGAACTCGAGGGGGGGTTAACTACGAGCAGTACTTC	CASSRTRGGVNYEQYF
.	TRBV30	.	TRBJ2-7	TGTGCCTGGAGTGCCTGGACTCCCCCCTACGAGCAGTACTTC	CAWSAWTPPYEQYF
few	TRBV6-2/TRBV6-3	.	TRBJ2-1	TGTGCCAGGACAGGAGGGTACAATGAGCAGTTCTTC	CARTGGYNEQFF
.	TRBV10-3	TRBD1	TRBJ2-6	TGTGCCATCAGTGAGTCACCAGGGGGCAGTTCCTCTGGGGCCAACGTCCTGACTTTC	CAISESPGGSSSGANVLTF
many	TRBV6-1	.	TRBJ1-2	TGTGCCAGCAAAGCGGGCAGGGGTACGTCTTCGAACTATGGCTACACCTTC	CASKAGRGTSSNYGYTF
few	TRBV11-2	.	TRBJ2-1	TGTGCCAGCAGCTTAGAGCTGGTGGGGAATGAGCAGTTCTTC	CASSLELVGNEQFF
.	TRBV11-2	TRBD1	TRBJ2-3	TGTGCCAGCAGCTTAGGGGTCCTGCAGGGGGCATATACGCAGTATTTT	CASSLGVLQGAYTQYF
many	TRBV30	TRBD1	TRBJ1-1	TGTGCCTGGATAGCTACAGGGGTCACTGAAGCTTTCTTT	CAWIATGVTEAFF
.	TRBV10-2	TRBD1	TRBJ2-3	TGCGCCAGCGACAGGGGAACAGATACGCAGTATTTT	CASDRGTDTQYF
once	TRBV7-2	.	TRBJ2-6	TGTGCCAGCAGCTTAGAAGGAGCCTCTGGGGCCAACGTCCTGACTTTC	CASSLEGASGANVLTF
.	TRBV5-1	.	TRBJ2-7	TGCGCCAGCAGCCACGATGCAGGGACCGTATCCTACGAGCAGTACTTC	CASSHDAGTVSYEQYF
.	TRBV29-1	TRBD1	TRBJ2-7	TGCAGCGTTTACTCCGGGACAGCCTACGAGCAGTACTTC	CSVYSGTAYEQYF
many	TRBV11-3	.	TRBJ2-7	TGTGCCAGCAGCACCGGGACTTTCACGAGATCGCAGTACTTC	CASSTGTFTRSQYF
.	TRBV10-1	.	TRBJ2-3	TGCGCCAGCAGTGAATCAACTAGCACAGATACGCAGTATTTT	CASSESTSTDTQYF